This T cell receptor (beta chain) was identified in a study of T cells after yellow fever vaccination. General study results and limits: Most primary-vaccination clones recurred post-booster (roughly 96% CD4, over 70% CD8).

MiXCR was run by TCRdb on the 5' RACE reads, yielding one entry per CDR3 protein. The table records about 320,000 distinct CDR3 sequences, around 4.5% of them present only once. This clonotype has a count of ten or more. The antigen is not known. Germline CDR1 is SGHRS and CDR2 is YFSETQ. Trimming took off 0 bases at V and 3 bases at J, with 15 bases between the two ends. The CDR3 totals 16 residues. The sequence derives from a man aged 18 to 29 who received the YFV17D yellow fever vaccine. Source: PBMCs, taken 15 days after the yellow fever booster vaccination. The chain has TRBV5-1 and TRBJ1-1; D is undetermined. The CDR3 region is CASSLVMSRADTEAFF. The CDR3 DNA reads as TGCGCCAGCAGCTTGGTAATGTCTAGGGCGGACACTGAAGCTTTCTTT.